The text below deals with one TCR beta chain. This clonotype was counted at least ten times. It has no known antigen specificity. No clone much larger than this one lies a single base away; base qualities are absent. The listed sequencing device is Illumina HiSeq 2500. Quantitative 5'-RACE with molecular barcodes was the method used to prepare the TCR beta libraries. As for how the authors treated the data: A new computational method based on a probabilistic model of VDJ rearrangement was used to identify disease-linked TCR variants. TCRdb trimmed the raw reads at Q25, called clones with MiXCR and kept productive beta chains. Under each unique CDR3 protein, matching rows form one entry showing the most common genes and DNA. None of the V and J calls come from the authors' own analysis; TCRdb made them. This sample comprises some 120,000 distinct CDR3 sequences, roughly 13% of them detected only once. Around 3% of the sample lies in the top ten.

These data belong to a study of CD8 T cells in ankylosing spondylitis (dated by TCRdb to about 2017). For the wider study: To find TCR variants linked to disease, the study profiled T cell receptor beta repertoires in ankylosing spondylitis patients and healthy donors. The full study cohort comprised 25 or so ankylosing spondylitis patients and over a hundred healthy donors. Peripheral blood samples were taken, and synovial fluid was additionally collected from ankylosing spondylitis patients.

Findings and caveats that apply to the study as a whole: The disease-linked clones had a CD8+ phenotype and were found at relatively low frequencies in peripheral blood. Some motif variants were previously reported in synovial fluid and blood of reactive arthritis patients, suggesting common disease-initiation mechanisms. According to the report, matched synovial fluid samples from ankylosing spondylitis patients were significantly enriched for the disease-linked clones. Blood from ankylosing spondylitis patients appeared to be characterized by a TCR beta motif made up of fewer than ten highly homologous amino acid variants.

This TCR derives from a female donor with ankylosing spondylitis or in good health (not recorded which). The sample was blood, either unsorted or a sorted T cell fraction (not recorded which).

Here the CDR3 is given as CASSFNKGITDTQYF. The DNA reads as follows: TGTGCCAGCAGTTTTAATAAGGGAATCACAGATACGCAGTATTTT. The rearranged segments are TRBV28 and TRBJ2-3; too little of a D gene remains to name it. CDR1 and CDR2 (MDHEN, SYDVKM) derive from the germline V gene. The CDR3 holds 15 amino acids from the cysteine to the phenylalanine. Only the CDR3 DNA stays, 45 bases, in frame from base 1. The junction carries 12 bases between V and J, which are trimmed by 3 bases and 2 bases respectively. The variable domain in full, with residues beyond the CDR3 obtained from the reference TRBV28 and TRBJ2-3 genes, is DVKVTQSSRYLVKRTGEKVFLECVQDMDHENMFWYRQDPGLGLRLIYFSYDVKMKEKGDIPEGYSVSREKKERFSLILESASTNQTSMYLCASSFNKGITDTQYFGPGTRLTVL.